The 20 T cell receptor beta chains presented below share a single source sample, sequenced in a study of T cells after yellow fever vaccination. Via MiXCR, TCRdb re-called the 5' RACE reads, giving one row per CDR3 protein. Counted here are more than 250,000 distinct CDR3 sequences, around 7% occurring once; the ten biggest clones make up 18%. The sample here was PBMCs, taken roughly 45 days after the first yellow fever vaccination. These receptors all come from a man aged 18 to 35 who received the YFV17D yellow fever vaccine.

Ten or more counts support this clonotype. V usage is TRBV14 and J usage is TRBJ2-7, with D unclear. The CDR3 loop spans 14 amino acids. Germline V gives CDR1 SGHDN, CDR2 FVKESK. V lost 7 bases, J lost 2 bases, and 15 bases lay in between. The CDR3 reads CASTTSTNPYEQYF. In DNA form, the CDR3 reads TGTGCCAGCACCACCAGTACTAACCCCTACGAGCAGTACTTC.

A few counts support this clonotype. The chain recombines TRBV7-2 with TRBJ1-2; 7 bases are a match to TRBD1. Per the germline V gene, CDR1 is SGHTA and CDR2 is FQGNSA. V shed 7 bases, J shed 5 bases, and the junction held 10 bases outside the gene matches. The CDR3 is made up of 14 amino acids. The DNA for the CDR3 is TGTGCCAGCATCGACCTGGGGGACAGATATGGCTACACCTTC. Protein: CASIDLGDRYGYTF.

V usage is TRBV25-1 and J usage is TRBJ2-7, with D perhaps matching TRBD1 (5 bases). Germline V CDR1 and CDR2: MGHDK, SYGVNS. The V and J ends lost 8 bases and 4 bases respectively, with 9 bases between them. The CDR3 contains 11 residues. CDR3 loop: CASGQFYEQYF. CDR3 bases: TGTGCCAGCGGACAATTTTACGAGCAGTACTTC.

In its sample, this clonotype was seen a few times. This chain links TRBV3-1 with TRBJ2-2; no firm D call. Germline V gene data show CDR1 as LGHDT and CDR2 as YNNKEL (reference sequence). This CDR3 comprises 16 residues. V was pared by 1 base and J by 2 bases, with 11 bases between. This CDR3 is CASSQVVSTNTGELFF. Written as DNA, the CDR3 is TGTGCCAGCAGCCAAGTCGTCAGTACAAACACCGGGGAGCTGTTTTTT.

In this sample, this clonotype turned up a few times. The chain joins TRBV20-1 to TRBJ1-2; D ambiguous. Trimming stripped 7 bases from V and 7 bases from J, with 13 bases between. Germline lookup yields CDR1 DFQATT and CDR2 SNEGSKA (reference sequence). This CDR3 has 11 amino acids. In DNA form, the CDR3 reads TGCAGTGGGGAGACCCAAAGTGGCTACACCTTC. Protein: CSGETQSGYTF.

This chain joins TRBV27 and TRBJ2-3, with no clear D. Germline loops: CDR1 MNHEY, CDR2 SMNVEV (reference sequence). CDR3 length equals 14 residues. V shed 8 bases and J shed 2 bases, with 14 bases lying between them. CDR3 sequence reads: CASLPYPSTDTQYF. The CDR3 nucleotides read TGTGCCAGCCTACCATACCCCTCCACAGATACGCAGTATTTT.

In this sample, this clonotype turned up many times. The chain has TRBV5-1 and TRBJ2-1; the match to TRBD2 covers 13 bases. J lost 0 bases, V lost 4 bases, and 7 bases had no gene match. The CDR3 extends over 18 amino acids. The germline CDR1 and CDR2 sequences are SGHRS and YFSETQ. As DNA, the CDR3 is TGCGCCAGCAGCCAGGGGACTAGCGGGGTCGGCTCCTACAATGAGCAGTTCTTC. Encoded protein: CASSQGTSGVGSYNEQFF.

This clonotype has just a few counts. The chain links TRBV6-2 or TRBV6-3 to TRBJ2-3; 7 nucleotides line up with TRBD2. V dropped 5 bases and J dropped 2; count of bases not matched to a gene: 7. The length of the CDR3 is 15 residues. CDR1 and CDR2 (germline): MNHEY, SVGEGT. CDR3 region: CASSSGTSTTDTQYF. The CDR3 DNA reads TGTGCCAGCAGTAGCGGGACTTCTACCACAGATACGCAGTATTTT.

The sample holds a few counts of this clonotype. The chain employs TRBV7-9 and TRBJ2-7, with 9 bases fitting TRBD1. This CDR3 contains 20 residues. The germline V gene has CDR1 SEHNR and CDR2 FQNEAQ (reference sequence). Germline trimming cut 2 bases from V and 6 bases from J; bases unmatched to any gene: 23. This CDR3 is CASSLIPGQGSPFLFVEQYV. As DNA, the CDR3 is TGTGCCAGCAGCTTAATCCCGGGACAGGGATCTCCATTCCTCTTTGTCGAGCAGTACGTC.

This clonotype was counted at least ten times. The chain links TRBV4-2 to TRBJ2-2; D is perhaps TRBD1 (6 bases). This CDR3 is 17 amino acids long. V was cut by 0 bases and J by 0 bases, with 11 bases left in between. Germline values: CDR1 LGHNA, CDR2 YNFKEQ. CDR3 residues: CASSQEVKGANTGELFF. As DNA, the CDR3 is TGTGCCAGCAGCCAAGAGGTGAAGGGGGCGAACACCGGGGAGCTGTTTTTT.

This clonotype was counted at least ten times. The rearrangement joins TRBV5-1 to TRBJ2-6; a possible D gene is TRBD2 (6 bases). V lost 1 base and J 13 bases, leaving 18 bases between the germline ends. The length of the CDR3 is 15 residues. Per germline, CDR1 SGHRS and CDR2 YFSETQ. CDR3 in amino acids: CASSLYRTTLRVLTF. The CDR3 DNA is TGCGCCAGCAGCTTGTACCGGACTACTCTACGGGTCCTGACTTTC.

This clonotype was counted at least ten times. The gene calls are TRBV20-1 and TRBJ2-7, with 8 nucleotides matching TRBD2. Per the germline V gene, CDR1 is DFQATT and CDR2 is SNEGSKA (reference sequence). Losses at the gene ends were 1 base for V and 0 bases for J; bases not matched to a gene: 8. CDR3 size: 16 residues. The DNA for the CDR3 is TGCAGTGCTAGAGTGGCTAGCGGGCGGCTCTCCTACGAGCAGTACTTC. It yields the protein CSARVASGRLSYEQYF.

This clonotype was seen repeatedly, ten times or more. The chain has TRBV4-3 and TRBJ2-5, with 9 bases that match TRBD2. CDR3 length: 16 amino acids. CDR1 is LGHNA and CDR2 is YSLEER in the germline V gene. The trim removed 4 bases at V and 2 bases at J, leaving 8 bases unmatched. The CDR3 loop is CASSLSWRGGQETQYF. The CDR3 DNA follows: TGCGCCAGCAGCCTCTCTTGGCGGGGGGGACAAGAGACCCAGTACTTC.

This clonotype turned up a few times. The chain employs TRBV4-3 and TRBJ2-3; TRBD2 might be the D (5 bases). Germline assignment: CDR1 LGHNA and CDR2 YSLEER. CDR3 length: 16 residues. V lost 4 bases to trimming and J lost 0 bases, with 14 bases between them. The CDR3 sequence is CASSPGGLPSTDTQYF. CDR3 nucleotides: TGCGCCAGCAGCCCTGGCGGGCTCCCGAGCACAGATACGCAGTATTTT.

The CDR3 coding sequence is TGCAGTGACGGGACTGAAGCTTTCTTT. Encoded protein: CSDGTEAFF. This sequence joins TRBV20-1 and TRBJ1-1; D uncertain. The ends were cut back, 7 bases at V and 5 bases at J, with 5 bases in the middle. The length of the CDR3 is 9 residues. The V gene's germline CDR1 is DFQATT and CDR2 SNEGSKA (reference sequence).

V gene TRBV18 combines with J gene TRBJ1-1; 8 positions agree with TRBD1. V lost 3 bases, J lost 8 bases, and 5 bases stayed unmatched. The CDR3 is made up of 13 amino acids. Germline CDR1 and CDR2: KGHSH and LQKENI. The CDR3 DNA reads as TGTGCCAGCTCACCTTACAGGGGGGCCGAAGCTTTCTTT. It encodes CASSPYRGAEAFF.

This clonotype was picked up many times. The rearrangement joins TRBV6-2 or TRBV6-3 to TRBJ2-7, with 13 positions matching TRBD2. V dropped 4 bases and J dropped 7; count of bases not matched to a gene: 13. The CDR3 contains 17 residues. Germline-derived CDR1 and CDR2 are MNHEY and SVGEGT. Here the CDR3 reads CASSFSIGLAGEGEQYV. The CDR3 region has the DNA TGTGCCAGCAGTTTTTCTATCGGACTAGCGGGGGAAGGAGAGCAGTACGTC.

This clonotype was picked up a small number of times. CDR3 bases: TGTGCCAGCAGTTACTCCTTCAGCAATCAGCCCCAGCATTTT. Translation gives CASSYSFSNQPQHF. The chain combines TRBV6-5 with TRBJ1-5; D is undetermined. The CDR3 covers 14 residues. The V and J ends lost 0 bases and 1 base respectively, with 4 bases between them. The germline V gene has CDR1 MNHEY and CDR2 SVGAGI.

CDR3 coding DNA: TGCAGTGCTAGAGATCCGGCAGGGGTGGCCAAAAACATTCAGTACTTC. Protein product: CSARDPAGVAKNIQYF. The V call is TRBV20-1, the J call TRBJ2-4, with a weak D call TRBD1 (6 bases). The V and J ends lost 0 bases and 1 base respectively, with 13 bases between them. This CDR3 is built from 16 residues. Germline V lookup: CDR1 DFQATT, CDR2 SNEGSKA (reference sequence).

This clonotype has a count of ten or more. CDR3: CASSGDREFEQYF. For the CDR3, the DNA is TGTGCCAGCTCCGGGGACAGGGAGTTCGAGCAGTACTTC. This chain links TRBV18 with TRBJ2-7; 9 nucleotides match TRBD1. The CDR3 totals 13 residues. Germline V gene lookup returns CDR1 KGHSH and CDR2 LQKENI. Trimming took 6 bases from V and 6 from J; bases not matched to a gene: 6. Together with reference TRBV18 and TRBJ2-7, the CDR3 gives the full variable domain: NAGVMQNPRHLVRRRGQEARLRCSPMKGHSHVYWYRQLPEEGLKFMVYLQKENIIDESGMPKERFSAEFPKEGPSILRIQQVVRGDSAAYFCASSGDREFEQYFGPGTRLTVT.